Reported below is one T cell receptor (beta chain). The data originate from a study of shared T cell receptors in the human thymus. Sequencing was performed with immunoSEQ multiplex PCR; in TCRdb, only in-frame clones are kept and a portion is missing. Here the sample spans roughly 550,000 clones, 70% to 80% being singletons. This CDR3 contains 15 residues. Trimming took 2 bases from V and 4 from J, leaving 13 bases between them. Germline V gene lookup returns CDR1 MNHEY and CDR2 SVGAGI. This same sample was also part of a study on human thymus T cells.

The rearrangement uses TRBV6-5 and TRBJ2-3; D is possibly TRBD2 (6 bases). The sample comprised thymocytes. The origin of this receptor is a boy under two years old with a congenital heart defect. The CDR3 sequence is CASSYQGGRADTQYF. The CDR3 DNA reads as TGTGCCAGCAGTTACCAGGGAGGAAGGGCAGATACGCAGTATTTT.